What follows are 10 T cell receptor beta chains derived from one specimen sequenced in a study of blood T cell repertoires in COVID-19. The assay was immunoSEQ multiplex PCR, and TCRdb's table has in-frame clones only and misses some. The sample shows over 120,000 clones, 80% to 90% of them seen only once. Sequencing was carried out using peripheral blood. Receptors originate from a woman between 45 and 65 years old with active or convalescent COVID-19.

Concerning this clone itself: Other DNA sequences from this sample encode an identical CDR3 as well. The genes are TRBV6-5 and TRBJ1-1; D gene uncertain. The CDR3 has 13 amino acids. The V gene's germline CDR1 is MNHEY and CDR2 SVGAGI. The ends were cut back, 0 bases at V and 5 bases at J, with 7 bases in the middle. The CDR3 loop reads CASSYSTGTEAFF. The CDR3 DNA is TGTGCCAGCAGTTACTCCACGGGGACTGAAGCTTTCTTT.

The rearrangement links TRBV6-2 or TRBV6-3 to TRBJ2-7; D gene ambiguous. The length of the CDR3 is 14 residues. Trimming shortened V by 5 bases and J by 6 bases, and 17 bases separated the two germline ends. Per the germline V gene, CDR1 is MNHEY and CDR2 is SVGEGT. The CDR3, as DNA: TGTGCCAGCAGTAAACCGGGTCGATCGCCCGAGCAGTACTTC. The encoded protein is CASSKPGRSPEQYF.

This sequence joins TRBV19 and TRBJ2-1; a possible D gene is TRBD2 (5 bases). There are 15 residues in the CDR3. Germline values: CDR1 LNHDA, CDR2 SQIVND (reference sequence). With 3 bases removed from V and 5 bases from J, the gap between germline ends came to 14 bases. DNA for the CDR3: TGTGCCAGTAGTATCCGAGGGAATGCCCACAATGAGCAGTTCTTC. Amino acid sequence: CASSIRGNAHNEQFF. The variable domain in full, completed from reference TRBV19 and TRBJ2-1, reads DGGITQSPKYLFRKEGQNVTLSCEQNLNHDAMYWYRQDPGQGLRLIYYSQIVNDFQKGDIAEGYSVSREKKESFPLTVTSAQKNPTAFYLCASSIRGNAHNEQFFGPGTRLTVL.

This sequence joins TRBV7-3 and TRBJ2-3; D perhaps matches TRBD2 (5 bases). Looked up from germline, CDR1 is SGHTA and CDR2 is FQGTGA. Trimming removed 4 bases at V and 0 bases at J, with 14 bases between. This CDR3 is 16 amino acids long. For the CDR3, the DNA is TGTGCCAGCAGCTCCCGGGGAAGCCCAAGCACAGATACGCAGTATTTT. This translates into CASSSRGSPSTDTQYF.

The CDR3 here is CASSPWGVTAEAFF. The CDR3 DNA follows: TGTGCCAGCAGCCCCTGGGGGGTTACAGCTGAAGCTTTCTTT. The V and J genes are TRBV9 and TRBJ1-1, with D possibly matching TRBD1 (5 bases). V shed 4 bases and J shed 6 bases, with 16 bases lying between them. Germline V gives CDR1 SGDLS, CDR2 YYNGEE. The length of the CDR3 is 14 residues.

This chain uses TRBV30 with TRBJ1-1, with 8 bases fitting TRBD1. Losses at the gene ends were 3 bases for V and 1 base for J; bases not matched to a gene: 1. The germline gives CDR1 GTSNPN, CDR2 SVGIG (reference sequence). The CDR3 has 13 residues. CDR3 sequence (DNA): TGTGCCTGGAGGGACAGGGCGAACACTGAAGCTTTCTTT. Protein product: CAWRDRANTEAFF.

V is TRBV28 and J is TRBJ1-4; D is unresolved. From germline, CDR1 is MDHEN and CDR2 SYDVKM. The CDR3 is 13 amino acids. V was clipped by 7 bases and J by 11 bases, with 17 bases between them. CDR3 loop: CASTESGSGKLFF. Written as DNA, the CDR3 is TGTGCCAGCACAGAATCGGGGAGTGGGAAACTGTTTTTT.

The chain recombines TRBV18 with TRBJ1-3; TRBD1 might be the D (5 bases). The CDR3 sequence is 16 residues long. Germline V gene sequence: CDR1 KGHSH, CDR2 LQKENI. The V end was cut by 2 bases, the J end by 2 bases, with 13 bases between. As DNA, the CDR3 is TGTGCCAGCTCACCATCCCCAGGGTTGGCTGGAAACACCATATATTTT. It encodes CASSPSPGLAGNTIYF.

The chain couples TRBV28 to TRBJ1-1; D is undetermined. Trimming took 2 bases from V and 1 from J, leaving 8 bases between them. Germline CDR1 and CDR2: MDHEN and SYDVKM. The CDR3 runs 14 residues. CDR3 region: CASSLTAGNTEAFF. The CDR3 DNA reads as TGTGCCAGCAGTTTAACTGCCGGGAACACTGAAGCTTTCTTT.

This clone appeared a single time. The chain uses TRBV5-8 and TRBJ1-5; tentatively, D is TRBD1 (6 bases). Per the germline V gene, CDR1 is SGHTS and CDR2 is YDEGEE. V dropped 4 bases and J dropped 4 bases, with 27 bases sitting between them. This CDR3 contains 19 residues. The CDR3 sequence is CASSHFIRQDLRANQPQHF. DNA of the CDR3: TGTGCCAGCAGCCATTTCATCAGACAGGACTTGCGGGCTAATCAGCCCCAGCATTTT.